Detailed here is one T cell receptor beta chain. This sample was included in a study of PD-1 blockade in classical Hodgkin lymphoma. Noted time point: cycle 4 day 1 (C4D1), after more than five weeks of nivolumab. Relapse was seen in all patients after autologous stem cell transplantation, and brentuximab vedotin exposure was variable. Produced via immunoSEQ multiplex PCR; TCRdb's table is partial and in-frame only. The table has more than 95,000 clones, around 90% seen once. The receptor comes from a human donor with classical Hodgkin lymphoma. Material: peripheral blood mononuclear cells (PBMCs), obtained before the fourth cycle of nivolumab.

The CDR3 DNA is TGTGCCAGTAGTCCAGCCGGGACAGGGGGCATCGGCTACACCTTC. This sequence encodes CASSPAGTGGIGYTF. This chain connects TRBV19 to TRBJ1-2; 12 bases are a match to TRBD1. CDR1 and CDR2 from the germline V gene are LNHDA and SQIVND (reference sequence). The CDR3 runs 15 residues. After removal of 5 bases from V and 8 bases from J, the junction contained 9 bases not matched to a gene. Filled out from reference TRBV19 and TRBJ1-2, the complete variable domain reads DGGITQSPKYLFRKEGQNVTLSCEQNLNHDAMYWYRQDPGQGLRLIYYSQIVNDFQKGDIAEGYSVSREKKESFPLTVTSAQKNPTAFYLCASSPAGTGGIGYTFGSGTRLTVV.